The clone carrying this TCR beta chain was detected many times. What it recognizes is unknown. This record belongs to a study of T cell repertoires in cytomegalovirus infection. Study-level results: In two of eight donors, the top clonotype was HLA-C-restricted CMV-specific.

This CDR3 is 15 amino acids long. V lost 2 bases to trimming and J lost 7 bases; unmatched junction nucleotides: 5. Germline V gene sequence: CDR1 SGHTA, CDR2 FQGNSA. MiXCR, run by TCRdb on the reads, gives a single entry per CDR3 protein. The table lists about 200,000 distinct CDR3 sequences, about a tenth of them singletons. What was sequenced was PBMCs. The TCR originated in a human donor in good health (CMV status not recorded). Some clones in this sample may be carry-over from other donors' samples. The rearrangement uses TRBV7-2 and TRBJ1-6, with TRBD1 matching over 7 bases. CDR3 in amino acids: CASSLRGGTNSPLHF. CDR3 DNA: TGTGCCAGCAGCTTACGAGGGGGCACAAATTCACCCCTCCACTTT.